The source of this T cell receptor beta chain is a study of graft-versus-host responses after intestinal transplantation listed by TCRdb under 2021. The study in broad terms: The transplants that recipients got were multivisceral, liver-intestinal, or isolated intestinal. Anti-thymocyte globulin induction was given to all recipients, followed by maintenance tacrolimus and steroids for about 3 years. After intestinal transplantation, graft-versus-host and host-versus-graft alloreactive T cell clones were followed in the graft, circulation and bone marrow using bulk TCR-beta CDR3 sequencing. To identify alloreactive clones, pre-transplant mixed lymphocyte reaction products were sequenced and compared with unstimulated pre-transplant donor and recipient T cells. The cohort enrolled about two dozen intestinal transplant recipients including one retransplant, and a few patients lacking pretransplant specimens were excluded. A peak of at least 4% donor T cells among recipient peripheral blood mononuclear cells was the definition used for donor T cell macrochimerism. Rather than going through the commercial service, samples from three later patients were sequenced in-house on an Illumina MiSeq and processed with MiXCR.

Reading the germline V gene gives CDR1 SGDLS and CDR2 YYNGEE. Its CDR3 holds 16 amino acids, cysteine through phenylalanine. Just CDR3 DNA is preserved here, 48 bases in frame from base 1. Germline trimming: 4 bases from V, 3 bases from J; junction bases outside gene matches: 10. The time point label here, explained by the study, means: cells obtained before transplantation from donor or recipient. CD3+CD4+ and CD3+CD8+ populations were FACS-sorted from unstimulated pre-transplant donor and recipient cells taken from spleen or lymph nodes. Results the study describes overall, beyond this receptor: In patients with donor T cell macrochimerism, the allografts had high GvH to HvG T cell clonal ratios. The conclusions were limited by the relatively low number and heterogeneity of the intestinal transplant patients. Early after transplant, peak levels of circulating GvH clones were found to be associated with declines in HvG clones. GvH clones were found in recipient bone marrow, and some of the GvH clones appeared earlier in ileal mucosa or blood, which is consistent with an intestinal mucosal origin.

The receptor library was made with the immunoSEQ multiplex PCR assay. For most patients, genomic DNA was isolated with the Qiagen DNeasy Blood and Tissue Kit and shipped frozen to Adaptive Biotechnologies for TCR sequencing. Adaptive Biotechnologies carried out high-throughput TCR-beta CDR3 sequencing of genomic DNA for most patients. Regarding the original processing steps: TCR sequencing data were retrieved from Adaptive's ImmunoSEQ software for roughly 17 patients, whereas three other patients were processed with MiXCR and VDJtools. CD4 versus CD8 sorting errors were corrected by removing sequences found in both subsets at a frequency ratio below 5:1. CDR3 nucleotide sequences shared between donor and recipient were removed because their origin could not be assigned. Alloreactive clones required at least 2-fold expansion over unstimulated cells and minimum CFSE-low frequency of 0.002% (template counts) or 0.001% (read counts). Clones were considered mappable if detected in sequenced pre-transplant spleen, lymph node, or MLR CFSE-low populations of the donor or recipient. The cumulative frequency of alloreactive clones was calculated as a percentage of all sequences, weighted by copy number. Here the immuneACCESS table is served through TCRdb, limited to in-frame sequences with V and J called. Missing clones are a known gap in these copies; in checked studies unresolved V genes cover under half, and the rest lacks a known reason. The DNA gave D and trimming, while V, J and clone size come from that table. The sample table records roughly 77,000 clones; roughly 90% of these occur just once. The ten top clones hold roughly 2.6% of the sample.

In regard to this clone: It has no known antigen specificity. The input lacks base qualities; no much larger clone sits a single base away.

The sequences come from unstimulated CD8+ T cells sorted from spleen or lymph node cells, collected before intestinal transplant. The sequence was obtained from a human donor who received an intestinal transplant. The chain links TRBV9 with TRBJ2-1, and 7 junction bases match TRBD2. The bases are TGTGCCAGCAGCCCGGCAGGGAGGGAGTACTACAATGAGCAGTTCTTC. It codes for CASSPAGREYYNEQFF. With the portions outside the CDR3 filled from the reference TRBV9 and TRBJ2-1 genes, the complete variable region becomes DSGVTQTPKHLITATGQRVTLRCSPRSGDLSVYWYQQSLDQGLQFLIQYYNGEERAKGNILERFSAQQFPDLHSELNLSSLELGDSALYFCASSPAGREYYNEQFFGPGTRLTVL.